The 18 T cell receptor beta chains reported below all come from one sample, sequenced in a study of spatial heterogeneity in lung cancer (dated by TCRdb to between 2017 and 2020). Study-wide conclusions, independent of this receptor: The tumor nonsynonymous mutation count correlated with the number of expanded alpha and beta TCRs within the tumor.

The time point label corresponds to: sample taken at primary tumor resection. Preparation of the library involved 5' RACE. This sample was sequenced with a NextSeq 500. Using fastp at Q25 and MiXCR, TCRdb reprocessed the public reads and kept productive beta chains. A single entry per CDR3 protein holds the most common genes and DNA from its merged rows. Recorded for this sample are about 1,500 distinct CDR3 sequences; about a tenth of them occurred a single time. The ten top clones hold roughly two fifths of the sample. No antigens are known for them. The material was lung tumor tissue, obtained at surgery. Receptors originate from a female donor with early-stage non-small cell lung cancer.

Concerning this clonotype: Little can be read into the size of this beta chain, an off-target read in a library designed for alpha chains. The chain carries TRBV6-5 and TRBJ1-5; no clear D gene. Germline CDR1 reads MNHEY; CDR2 reads SVGAGI. Between the trimmed V and J ends, which lost 5 bases and 1 base, there was a span of 15 bases. There are 16 residues in the CDR3. The CDR3 here is CASSPRGVMSNQPQHF. In DNA form, the CDR3 reads TGTGCCAGCAGTCCACGTGGGGTTATGAGCAATCAGCCCCAGCATTTT.

This clonotype has more than one count but fewer than ten. Within a library made for alpha chains, this beta chain is off target, and its count is uninformative. The chain joins TRBV4-2 to TRBJ2-2; TRBD2 aligns across 9 bases. V gave up 4 bases and J gave up 2 bases; unmatched junction bases: 5. From germline, CDR1 is LGHNA and CDR2 YNFKEQ. The CDR3 contains 16 residues. The chain's CDR3 is CASSRRLADNTGELFF. The CDR3 DNA reads TGTGCCAGCAGCCGTAGACTAGCGGATAACACCGGGGAGCTGTTTTTT.

The table lists this clonotype with a few counts. The library was built for alpha chains, so this beta chain is an off-target read and its size means little. The chain carries TRBV5-4 and TRBJ2-3; 7 bases are a match to TRBD2. V was clipped by 4 bases and J by 4 bases; unmatched bases: 12. Germline V lookup: CDR1 SGHNT, CDR2 YYREEE (reference sequence). The CDR3 extends over 16 amino acids. This CDR3 reads CASSRSSRGDSDTQYF. DNA of the CDR3: TGTGCCAGCAGCAGATCTAGCCGGGGGGACTCAGATACGCAGTATTTT. Full variable domain (rest looked up from reference TRBV5-4 and TRBJ2-3): ETGVTQSPTHLIKTRGQQVTLRCSSQSGHNTVSWYQQALGQGPQFIFQYYREEENGRGNFPPRFSGLQFPNYSSELNVNALELDDSALYLCASSRSSRGDSDTQYFGPGTRLTVL.

This clonotype is medium-sized in the sample. A library prepared for alpha chains yielded this beta chain as an off-target read; its size is of little meaning. The chain couples TRBV5-6 to TRBJ2-1, with 12 nucleotides matching TRBD2. CDR1 SGHDT and CDR2 YYEEEE come from the germline V gene. V was pared by 3 bases and J by 10 bases, with 5 bases of the junction left unmatched. The CDR3 is 14 amino acids. The CDR3 DNA sequence: TGTGCCAGCAGCTGGACTAGCGGGACTGGGGAGCAGTTCTTC. Amino acids: CASSWTSGTGEQFF.

Within the sample, this clonotype is large (0.1 to 1%). The library was prepared for alpha chains; this beta chain is a stray read, so its frequency means little. This chain joins TRBV20-1 and TRBJ2-5; 12 bases line up with TRBD2. Germline CDR1 and CDR2: DFQATT and SNEGSKA (reference sequence). There are 15 residues in the CDR3. Trimming at V came to 3 bases and at J to 7 bases, leaving 9 bases not matched to a gene. This CDR3 reads CSASRLAGGPGTQYF. Here the CDR3 DNA reads TGCAGTGCTAGTCGCCTAGCGGGGGGGCCTGGGACCCAGTACTTC.

This clonotype is judged medium-sized. Being off target in a library aimed at alpha chains, this beta chain has a size of little meaning. The rearrangement links TRBV7-2 to TRBJ2-3; maybe TRBD2 (7 bases). The CDR3 totals 18 residues. Germline CDR1 is SGHTA and CDR2 is FQGNSA. Trimming shortened V by 3 bases and J by 2 bases, and 21 bases separated the two germline ends. CDR3: CASSFDARGPRVTDTQYF. DNA of the CDR3: TGTGCCAGCAGCTTTGACGCGCGGGGGCCTCGGGTCACAGATACGCAGTATTTT.

Sample share makes this clonotype medium-sized. For a library built for alpha chains, this beta chain is a stray read; little rests on its size. This chain joins TRBV27 and TRBJ2-2; D remains unclear. Germline CDR1 and CDR2: MNHEY and SMNVEV (reference sequence). This CDR3 spans 11 amino acids. Trimming removed 9 bases at V and 4 bases at J, with 6 bases between. The CDR3 sequence: CASRGTGELFF. In DNA form, the CDR3 reads TGTGCCAGTCGTGGCACCGGGGAGCTGTTTTTT.

Of note for this clonotype: Since the library was made to target alpha chains, this beta chain is a stray read and its abundance is not meaningful. The rearrangement uses TRBV24-1 and TRBJ2-1; unclear D gene. This CDR3 contains 16 residues. V was trimmed by 1 base and J by 6 bases, leaving 15 bases between them. Looked up from germline, CDR1 is KGHDR and CDR2 is SFDVKD. The CDR3 spells CATSDFAAGPANEQFF. In DNA, the CDR3 is TGTGCCACCAGTGATTTTGCGGCAGGACCTGCCAATGAGCAGTTCTTC.

This clonotype was seen at least ten times. Found in a library prepared for alpha chains, this beta chain is an off-target read, and its abundance has little meaning. V and J are TRBV6-2 or TRBV6-3 and TRBJ2-2, with TRBD2 as a possible D gene (6 bases). The V and J ends lost 5 bases and 4 bases respectively, with 8 bases between them. This CDR3 region has 13 residues. Germline assignment: CDR1 MNHEY and CDR2 SVGEGT. The CDR3 bases are TGTGCCAGCAGTCCTAGCGCCACCGGGGAGCTGTTTTTT. Its translation is CASSPSATGELFF.

By sample share, this clonotype is medium-sized (0.01 to 0.1%). Since the library was made to target alpha chains, this beta chain is a stray read and its abundance is not meaningful. The V and J genes are TRBV5-1 and TRBJ2-5; 7 bases fit TRBD2. Germline loops: CDR1 SGHRS, CDR2 YFSETQ. The CDR3 spans 15 residues. V shed 3 bases, J shed 4 bases, and the junction held 9 bases outside the gene matches. The CDR3 DNA reads as TGCGCCAGCAGCTCGCAGCGGGGCCCGGCAGAGACCCAGTACTTC. It yields the protein CASSSQRGPAETQYF.

This clonotype is medium-sized (0.01 to 0.1%) by share. With the library built for alpha chains, this beta chain is off target and its frequency is not meaningful. The J gene is TRBJ2-1, the V gene TRBV7-2, with 10 positions matching TRBD2. The V gene's germline CDR1 is SGHTA and CDR2 FQGNSA. CDR3 length: 15 residues. V gave up 4 bases and J gave up 6 bases; unmatched junction bases: 6. The CDR3 region is CASSSSGRASNEQFF. In DNA, the CDR3 is TGTGCCAGCAGCTCGAGCGGGAGGGCCAGCAATGAGCAGTTCTTC.

This clonotype occurred many times. This beta chain is an unintended read in a library built for alpha chains; its size means little. V is TRBV6-1 and J is TRBJ2-3, with D unresolved. From germline, CDR1 is MNHNS and CDR2 SASEGT. V lost 7 bases, J lost 6 bases, and 14 bases lay in between. This CDR3 has 13 residues. CDR3 sequence (DNA): TGTGCCAGCACGGAAATCCTATGGGATACGCAGTATTTT. It specifies CASTEILWDTQYF.

This clonotype is labeled large (0.1 to 1%). This beta chain is an unintended read in a library built for alpha chains; its size means little. The CDR3 loop reads CASSPREGPLHF. CDR3 DNA sequence: TGTGCCAGCAGCCCTAGAGAGGGACCCCTCCACTTT. This sequence joins TRBV9 and TRBJ1-6, with D unclear. The V end was cut by 4 bases, the J end by 12 bases, with 11 bases between. CDR1 SGDLS and CDR2 YYNGEE come from the germline V gene. The CDR3 sequence is 12 residues long.

This clonotype was counted at least ten times. This beta chain was picked up by a library intended for alpha chains and is off target, so its count carries little meaning. V gene TRBV11-2 combines with J gene TRBJ2-1, with D tentatively TRBD2 (5 bases). The length of the CDR3 is 12 residues. The germline V gene encodes CDR1 SGHAT and CDR2 FQNNGV. Trimming left V 5 bases short and J 7 bases short, with 9 bases between. The CDR3 DNA reads TGTGCCAGCAGCCCAGGACTGAATGAGCAGTTCTTC. Encoded protein: CASSPGLNEQFF.

Within the sample, this clonotype is medium-sized. A library prepared for alpha chains yielded this beta chain as an off-target read; its size is of little meaning. The chain joins TRBV5-5 to TRBJ1-1; D gene uncertain. Trimming pared 2 bases from V and 1 base from J, leaving 9 bases between. This CDR3 has 14 amino acids. Germline V gene sequence: CDR1 SGHKS, CDR2 YYEKEE (reference sequence). CDR3 sequence: CASSFTGGNTEAFF. DNA of the CDR3: TGTGCCAGCAGCTTTACCGGAGGGAACACTGAAGCTTTCTTT.

As concerns this clonotype: This beta chain appears as a stray read in a library generated for alpha chains; its size is not informative. V usage is TRBV20-1 and J usage is TRBJ2-7; D not resolved. Deletions cut 0 bases from V and 2 bases from J, with 11 bases between. The CDR3 runs to 14 residues. Germline V gives CDR1 DFQATT, CDR2 SNEGSKA (reference sequence). The CDR3 nucleotides read TGCAGTGCTAGAGATGTCCACAGAACCTACGAGCAGTACTTC. It codes for CSARDVHRTYEQYF.

In its sample, this clonotype is medium-sized. This beta chain is off target for a library built for alpha chains, so its abundance means little. The chain is built from TRBV28 and TRBJ2-7; D possibly corresponds to TRBD1 (6 bases). The germline V gene encodes CDR1 MDHEN and CDR2 SYDVKM. V was pared by 3 bases and J by 6 bases, with 9 bases between. The CDR3 consists of 12 residues. The CDR3 reads CASSFIRGEQYF. The CDR3 DNA sequence: TGTGCCAGCAGTTTTATCAGGGGCGAGCAGTACTTC.

This clonotype was counted once. This beta chain was picked up by a library intended for alpha chains and is off target, so its count carries little meaning. The rearrangement joins TRBV7-3 to TRBJ2-1, with D possibly called TRBD1 or TRBD2 (5 bases each). The ends were cut back, 5 bases at V and 7 bases at J, with 18 bases in the middle. The CDR3 totals 15 residues. Germline loops: CDR1 SGHTA, CDR2 FQGTGA. CDR3 sequence: CASSQIPGPSNEQFF. Written as DNA, the CDR3 is TGTGCCAGCAGCCAAATACCGGGACCTAGTAATGAGCAGTTCTTC.